Listed here is a single T cell receptor (beta chain). This record belongs to a study of blood T cell repertoires in COVID-19. Study information: Whether acute or convalescent, the COVID-19 samples came from the United States, Italy and Spain. T cells, B-cell-depleted T cells, or PBMCs supplied cDNA or gDNA.

Per the original data handling: Reference gene primer amplification yielded estimated nucleated cell counts. Profiled with immunoSEQ multiplex PCR; TCRdb holds only in-frame clones, not every one. V and J calls and clone size are given by that table; D and trimming were obtained from the DNA. The data contain some 240,000 clones, 80% to 90% of them singletons. Deletions cut 5 bases from V and 5 bases from J, with 10 bases between. The CDR3 totals 13 residues. This TCR was recovered from a woman aged 40 to 49 who had recovered from COVID-19. Sequenced material: peripheral blood. The rearrangement links TRBV12-3 or TRBV12-4 to TRBJ1-5; perhaps TRBD1 as D (5 bases). CDR3 residues: CASSDGGDQPQHF. Here the CDR3 DNA reads TGTGCCAGCAGTGACGGGGGTGATCAGCCCCAGCATTTT.